Listed here are 31 T cell receptor beta chains from one sample, sequenced in a study of control samples from healthy donors and cancer patients. TCRdb's copy holds only in-frame clones and misses some; the assay was immunoSEQ multiplex PCR. Of 110,000 or so clones listed, about 87% are singletons. The source material was blood. These receptors all come from a man aged 30 to 45 in good health.

The count of this clone is one. The DNA for the CDR3 is TGCGCCAGCAGCCTGTACCGGGACAGGGGGAACACCGGGGAGCTGTTTTTT. Protein sequence: CASSLYRDRGNTGELFF. The gene calls are TRBV5-1 and TRBJ2-2, with 10 nucleotides matching TRBD1. The CDR3 spans 17 residues. The V segment lost 4 bases and the J segment 1 base; nucleotides outside the gene matches: 7. The germline V gene has CDR1 SGHRS and CDR2 YFSETQ.

This clone was found a few times. This sequence joins TRBV6-4 and TRBJ2-1; TRBD2 aligns across 13 bases. Germline V gene data show CDR1 as MRHNA and CDR2 as SNTAGT. The length of the CDR3 is 16 residues. Unmatched junction bases numbered 11, after V lost 6 bases and J lost 9 bases. DNA of the CDR3: TGTGCCAGCAGCCCGGGACTAGCGGGGAGCCGAAGTGAGCAGTTCTTC. Protein sequence: CASSPGLAGSRSEQFF.

The chain employs TRBV7-3 and TRBJ1-1; 10 nucleotides agree with TRBD1. This CDR3 has 15 amino acids. Trimming cost V 4 bases and J 3 bases; bases outside gene matches: 5. Germline assignment: CDR1 SGHTA and CDR2 FQGTGA. The CDR3 reads CASSYSGTGDTEAFF. The CDR3 coding sequence is TGTGCCAGCAGCTACTCCGGGACAGGGGACACTGAAGCTTTCTTT.

In its sample, this clone was seen a few times. The V and J genes are TRBV13 and TRBJ2-2; 7 bases map to TRBD1. Germline lookup yields CDR1 PRHDT and CDR2 FYEKMQ (reference sequence). After removal of 9 bases from V and 3 bases from J, the junction contained 7 bases not matched to a gene. The CDR3 is made up of 14 amino acids. CDR3 protein: CASFRDSYTGELFF. CDR3 DNA sequence: TGTGCCAGTTTCCGGGACAGCTACACCGGGGAGCTGTTTTTT.

This rearrangement joins TRBV5-8 to TRBJ2-7; 7 bases agree with TRBD1. V lost 2 bases, J lost 5 bases, and 16 bases stayed unmatched. Germline V gene sequence: CDR1 SGHTS, CDR2 YDEGEE. The CDR3 runs to 17 residues. As DNA, the CDR3 is TGTGCCAGCAGCTTCCCGCCGAACAGGGGAAAGGGGAACGAGCAGTACTTC. Protein sequence: CASSFPPNRGKGNEQYF.

This clone was counted between two and nine times. V gene TRBV6-5 combines with J gene TRBJ1-2, with D possibly being TRBD1 (6 bases). The germline V gene has CDR1 MNHEY and CDR2 SVGAGI. The V and J ends lost 7 bases and 6 bases respectively, with 9 bases between them. The CDR3 is 11 residues long. Here the CDR3 DNA reads TGTGCCAGCAAGGGGGAGAATGGCTACACCTTC. Its translation is CASKGENGYTF.

This chain joins TRBV15 and TRBJ1-6; D remains unclear. Trimming shortened V by 1 base and J by 0 bases, and 10 bases separated the two germline ends. The CDR3 has 17 amino acids. CDR1 and CDR2 from the germline V gene are LNHNV and YYDKDF (reference sequence). The CDR3 loop reads CATSRGRGSSYNSPLHF. The CDR3 DNA reads TGTGCCACCAGCAGAGGGAGAGGGAGCTCCTATAATTCACCCCTCCACTTT.

The count of this clone is one. V gene TRBV12-5 combines with J gene TRBJ2-2; TRBD1 agrees at 12 bases. This CDR3 has 14 amino acids. Germline V gene lookup returns CDR1 LGHNT and CDR2 FRNRAP. After removal of 5 bases from V and 7 bases from J, the junction contained 2 bases not matched to a gene. The CDR3, as DNA: TGTGCTAGTGGTGGGACAGGGGGCGGCGGGGAGCTGTTTTTT. Its protein product is CASGGTGGGGELFF.

The gene calls are TRBV5-1 and TRBJ1-3, with unresolved D. Between the trimmed V and J ends, which lost 0 bases and 4 bases, there was a span of 5 bases. Germline CDR1 reads SGHRS; CDR2 reads YFSETQ. This CDR3 region has 13 residues. The DNA of the CDR3 is TGCGCCAGCAGCTTGGGCGGGGGAAACACCATATATTTT. This encodes CASSLGGGNTIYF. Together with reference TRBV5-1 and TRBJ1-3, the CDR3 gives the full variable domain: KAGVTQTPRYLIKTRGQQVTLSCSPISGHRSVSWYQQTPGQGLQFLFEYFSETQRNKGNFPGRFSGRQFSNSRSEMNVSTLELGDSALYLCASSLGGGNTIYFGEGSWLTVV.

This chain connects TRBV7-2 to TRBJ1-5; D is ambiguous. Trimming stripped 5 bases from V and 4 bases from J, with 9 bases between. The CDR3 covers 13 residues. Germline V gives CDR1 SGHTA, CDR2 FQGNSA. CDR3: CASSPAGNQPQHF. The CDR3 DNA sequence: TGTGCCAGCAGCCCGGCGGGAAATCAGCCCCAGCATTTT.

The rearrangement uses TRBV24-1 and TRBJ2-1, with D unclear. CDR3 length: 13 residues. The germline V gene has CDR1 KGHDR and CDR2 SFDVKD. Trimming pared 2 bases from V and 5 bases from J, leaving 6 bases between. CDR3 amino acids: CATSDSPHNEQFF. In nucleotides, the CDR3 is TGTGCCACCAGTGATTCGCCACACAATGAGCAGTTCTTC.

A few counts support this clone. The CDR3 bases are TGCGCCAGCAGCTTGATGGGGTCAGGTGAGACCCAGTACTTC. The encoded protein is CASSLMGSGETQYF. V gene TRBV5-1 combines with J gene TRBJ2-5; D uncertain. V was cut by 1 base and J by 5 bases, with 12 bases left in between. Germline values: CDR1 SGHRS, CDR2 YFSETQ. This CDR3 comprises 14 residues.

The chain uses TRBV4-1 and TRBJ1-3; TRBD1 is a possible D gene (6 bases). The V end was cut by 4 bases, the J end by 3 bases, with 10 bases between. This CDR3 is built from 14 residues. Per the germline V gene, CDR1 is MGHRA and CDR2 is YSYEKL. The CDR3 region has the DNA TGCGCCAGCAGCCCCCCGGACAGTGGAAACACCATATATTTT. Protein product: CASSPPDSGNTIYF.

The J gene is TRBJ2-5, the V gene TRBV3-1 (or the pseudogene TRBV3-2); D gene unclear. Per the germline V gene, CDR1 is LGHDT and CDR2 is YNNKEL (reference sequence). The V end lost 4 bases, the J end lost 7 bases, and 13 bases lay between the germline ends. The CDR3 has 13 residues. CDR3 sequence (DNA): TGTGCCAGCAGCCCCGACCAGAAAGGGACCCAGTACTTC. Protein: CASSPDQKGTQYF.

The J gene is TRBJ1-4, the V gene TRBV18; 9 bases agree with TRBD1. The length of the CDR3 is 18 residues. The germline gives CDR1 KGHSH, CDR2 LQKENI. Trimming removed 4 bases from V and 5 bases from J; junction bases left unmatched: 14. CDR3 coding DNA: TGTGCCAGCTCACTGTCCGAAACAGGGGGCGCGGGAAATGAAAAACTGTTTTTT. Translating it yields CASSLSETGGAGNEKLFF.

The CDR3 DNA reads as TGCAGTGGTTATGTAAACTATGGCTACACCTTC. This encodes CSGYVNYGYTF. This sequence joins TRBV20-1 and TRBJ1-2; D gene unclear. V lost 7 bases and J 2 bases, leaving 8 bases between the germline ends. Germline-derived CDR1 and CDR2 are DFQATT and SNEGSKA (reference sequence). The CDR3 is 11 amino acids.

The CDR3 sequence is CSASDGRETQYF. DNA of the CDR3: TGCAGTGCTAGTGACGGGCGGGAGACCCAGTACTTC. The J gene is TRBJ2-5, the V gene TRBV20-1, with D unclear. The CDR3 is 12 amino acids. CDR1 is DFQATT, CDR2 SNEGSKA, per germline (reference sequence). V lost 3 bases to trimming and J lost 5 bases, with 10 bases between them.

This clone was seen just once. The CDR3 spells CASSEALPGAGKNYGYTF. The CDR3 nucleotides read TGTGCCAGCAGTGAAGCGCTTCCGGGTGCGGGGAAGAACTATGGCTACACCTTC. V usage is TRBV2 and J usage is TRBJ1-2; D is uncertain. The germline V and J ends were trimmed by 0 bases and 2 bases, with 19 bases remaining between them. Per the germline V gene, CDR1 is SNHLY and CDR2 is FYNNEI. There are 18 residues in the CDR3. Filled out from reference TRBV2 and TRBJ1-2, the complete variable domain reads EPEVTQTPSHQVTQMGQEVILRCVPISNHLYFYWYRQILGQKVEFLVSFYNNEISEKSEIFDDQFSVERPDGSNFTLKIRSTKLEDSAMYFCASSEALPGAGKNYGYTFGSGTRLTVV.

The rearrangement joins TRBV10-1 to TRBJ2-2, with D perhaps TRBD1 or TRBD2 (5 bases each). The ends were cut back, 3 bases at V and 5 bases at J, with 10 bases in the middle. The CDR3 runs to 14 residues. Looked up from germline, CDR1 is WNHNN and CDR2 is SYGVQD (reference sequence). In DNA form, the CDR3 reads TGCGCCAGCAGTGAAGGCAGGGAGACCGGGGAGCTGTTTTTT. Translation gives CASSEGRETGELFF.

The chain joins TRBV19 to TRBJ2-1; weak D call: TRBD2 (5 bases). This CDR3 is 13 amino acids long. V lost 3 bases, J lost 8 bases, and 11 bases lay in between. Germline values: CDR1 LNHDA, CDR2 SQIVND (reference sequence). The CDR3 loop is CASSIPTSDEQFF. The CDR3 region has the DNA TGTGCCAGTAGTATCCCTACTAGTGATGAGCAGTTCTTC.

The chain links TRBV6-1 to TRBJ1-6, with D possibly being TRBD1 (5 bases). The CDR3 is 13 amino acids. Trimming pared 2 bases from V and 7 bases from J, leaving 6 bases between. Germline CDR1 MNHNS, CDR2 SASEGT. CDR3 nucleotides: TGTGCCAGCAGTGAACCAGGGAATTCACCCCTCCACTTT. It encodes CASSEPGNSPLHF.

CDR3 bases: TGCGCCAGCAGACCCGTCTCCCAGCTCGCGGAGAGGGAGCAGTACTTC. It translates to CASRPVSQLAEREQYF. This chain connects TRBV5-1 to TRBJ2-7; D is ambiguous. Germline values: CDR1 SGHRS, CDR2 YFSETQ. V was clipped by 5 bases and J by 7 bases, with 25 bases between them. The CDR3 totals 16 residues.

The chain links TRBV6-5 to TRBJ1-5; tentative D call: TRBD1 (5 bases). This CDR3 has 15 residues. The germline V gene encodes CDR1 MNHEY and CDR2 SVGAGI. The ends were cut back, 6 bases at V and 0 bases at J, with 12 bases in the middle. CDR3: CASRGADYSNQPQHF. The CDR3 bases are TGTGCCAGCAGAGGGGCTGATTATAGCAATCAGCCCCAGCATTTT.

J is TRBJ2-2 and V is TRBV7-6; a possible D gene is TRBD1 (6 bases). Looked up from germline, CDR1 is SGHVS and CDR2 is FNYEAQ. Trimming shortened V by 4 bases and J by 0 bases, and 9 bases separated the two germline ends. The CDR3 is 15 amino acids. CDR3 in DNA: TGTGCCAGCAGCTCACAGGGTTCGAACACCGGGGAGCTGTTTTTT. Translation: CASSSQGSNTGELFF.

The chain combines TRBV29-1 with TRBJ1-2; maybe TRBD1 (5 bases). Germline CDR1 reads SQVTM; CDR2 reads ANQGSEA. The CDR3 totals 14 residues. Trimming shortened V by 3 bases and J by 5 bases, and 16 bases separated the two germline ends. CDR3 bases: TGCAGCGTTGAGGCCCCGGGGCAGGTTTATGGCTACACCTTC. Protein sequence: CSVEAPGQVYGYTF.

V is TRBV24-1 and J is TRBJ1-5; 8 nucleotides agree with TRBD1. The CDR3 totals 16 residues. Germline V gene sequence: CDR1 KGHDR, CDR2 SFDVKD. J was trimmed by 3 bases and V by 2 bases; bases with no gene match: 5. CDR3 sequence reads: CATSDSGTGDNQPQHF. Here the CDR3 DNA reads TGTGCCACCAGTGATTCCGGGACAGGAGACAATCAGCCCCAGCATTTT.

V gene TRBV3-1 (or the pseudogene TRBV3-2) combines with J gene TRBJ1-1; 7 positions match TRBD1. CDR1 and CDR2 from the germline V gene are LGHDT and YNNKEL (reference sequence). The CDR3 loop spans 15 amino acids. The junction had 4 bases not matched to a gene; V was cut back by 1 base and J by 2 bases. In DNA form, the CDR3 reads TGTGCCAGCAGCCAAGTGACAGGGAGAAACACTGAAGCTTTCTTT. This codes for CASSQVTGRNTEAFF.

The rearrangement links TRBV2 to TRBJ1-2, with 7 bases lining up with TRBD1. This CDR3 is 16 amino acids long. In germline, CDR1 is SNHLY, CDR2 FYNNEI. Trimming took 5 bases from V and 3 from J; bases not matched to a gene: 12. The DNA for the CDR3 is TGTGCCAGCAGTACCCCCCGACAGGGAAGGGACTATGGCTACACCTTC. Translation: CASSTPRQGRDYGYTF.

The chain is built from TRBV12-3 or TRBV12-4 and TRBJ1-1; no firm D call. With 6 bases removed from V and 2 bases from J, the gap between germline ends came to 4 bases. The CDR3 loop spans 11 amino acids. DNA of the CDR3: TGTGCCAGCAGCCGAAACACTGAAGCTTTCTTT. It encodes CASSRNTEAFF.

This chain uses TRBV12-3 or TRBV12-4 with TRBJ1-3; D gene uncertain. Trimming took off 2 bases at V and 3 bases at J, with 5 bases between the two ends. CDR3 length: 13 residues. CDR3 sequence reads: CASSLNNGNTIYF. The CDR3 nucleotides are TGTGCCAGCAGTTTAAACAATGGAAACACCATATATTTT.

This clone is a singleton in its sample. The chain employs TRBV13 and TRBJ1-1; D perhaps matches TRBD1 (5 bases). Trimming pared 5 bases from V and 3 bases from J, leaving 16 bases between. Germline V lookup: CDR1 PRHDT, CDR2 FYEKMQ (reference sequence). The CDR3 loop spans 15 amino acids. The CDR3 region has the DNA TGTGCCAGCAGCGCAGAAGCAGGGTGGGACACTGAAGCTTTCTTT. Its translation: CASSAEAGWDTEAFF.